The 27 T cell receptor beta chains below come from one sample, sequenced in a study of blood T cell repertoires in COVID-19 (dated by TCRdb to 2020 to 2022). Libraries were prepared through the immunoSEQ multiplex PCR assay. The clones in this table, taken by TCRdb from immuneACCESS, are in-frame only. Not every clone is retained; where verified, under half of the shortfall comes from an unresolved V gene, and the cause of the rest is unknown. In all, the sample holds some 150,000 clones, and roughly four fifths of those were seen once. The ten largest account for almost 6.5% of the sample. Material: peripheral blood. These receptors were obtained from a human donor in a cohort sampled during active COVID-19.

The V and J genes are TRBV4-3 and TRBJ2-7, with 7 bases identical to TRBD1. V was pared by 1 base and J by 2 bases, with 5 bases of the junction left unmatched. CDR1 is LGHNA and CDR2 is YSLEER in the germline V gene. CDR3 length equals 15 residues. The CDR3 here is CASSQVAQGAYEQYF. The CDR3 DNA reads as TGCGCCAGCAGCCAAGTTGCCCAGGGGGCCTACGAGCAGTACTTC.

The chain employs TRBV9 and TRBJ2-2; 10 nucleotides align to TRBD1. With 0 bases clipped from V and 8 bases from J, the junction kept 13 bases outside the gene matches. Germline CDR1 is SGDLS and CDR2 is YYNGEE. This CDR3 region has 18 residues. Written as DNA, the CDR3 is TGTGCCAGCAGCGTAGCGAATCCCGGGACAGGGGCCGGGGGGGAGCTGTTTTTT. It translates to CASSVANPGTGAGGELFF.

The rearrangement uses TRBV6-5 and TRBJ2-2; the D gene is possibly TRBD1 (6 bases). CDR3 size: 15 residues. Trimming left V 5 bases short and J 1 base short, with 11 bases between. Germline V gene data show CDR1 as MNHEY and CDR2 as SVGAGI. DNA of the CDR3: TGTGCCAGCAGTCGGACGACAGGGAACACCGGGGAGCTGTTTTTT. Translation: CASSRTTGNTGELFF.

V and J are TRBV30 and TRBJ1-4; TRBD1 is a possible D gene (5 bases). CDR1 and CDR2 from the germline V gene are GTSNPN and SVGIG (reference sequence). The CDR3 has 15 residues. Trimming took off 3 bases at V and 7 bases at J, with 18 bases between the two ends. In DNA form, the CDR3 reads TGTGCCTGGAGGTTACCGGGACGGGGGAGTGAAAAACTGTTTTTT. It codes for CAWRLPGRGSEKLFF.

This chain links TRBV2 with TRBJ1-2, with 7 bases identical to TRBD1. J was trimmed by 8 bases and V by 6 bases; bases with no gene match: 15. CDR1 SNHLY and CDR2 FYNNEI come from the germline V gene. This CDR3 has 15 residues. The CDR3 sequence: CASRATGKGDGGYTF. For the CDR3, the DNA is TGTGCCAGCAGAGCGACAGGGAAGGGGGATGGCGGCTACACCTTC.

The V call is TRBV5-4, the J call TRBJ2-1; D ambiguous. The germline gives CDR1 SGHNT, CDR2 YYREEE (reference sequence). With 4 bases removed from V and 0 bases from J, the gap between germline ends came to 8 bases. This CDR3 has 14 residues. CDR3 loop: CASSQVLSYNEQFF. Here the CDR3 DNA reads TGTGCCAGCAGCCAGGTACTCTCCTACAATGAGCAGTTCTTC. The full variable domain, with the rest looked up from reference TRBV5-4 and TRBJ2-1, is ETGVTQSPTHLIKTRGQQVTLRCSSQSGHNTVSWYQQALGQGPQFIFQYYREEENGRGNFPPRFSGLQFPNYSSELNVNALELDDSALYLCASSQVLSYNEQFFGPGTRLTVL.

J is TRBJ2-1 and V is TRBV7-3; possible D gene TRBD2, 5 bases. CDR3 length: 14 amino acids. The V and J ends lost 0 bases and 10 bases respectively, with 13 bases between them. CDR1 is SGHTA and CDR2 is FQGTGA in the germline V gene. The CDR3 region has the DNA TGTGCCAGCAGCTTAACGGAGGTTGGGCCCGAGCAGTTCTTC. It encodes CASSLTEVGPEQFF.

This CDR3 is CAIRGSGGEDTQYF. The CDR3 nucleotides read TGTGCCATCAGGGGGAGCGGGGGAGAAGATACGCAGTATTTT. J is TRBJ2-3 and V is TRBV10-3, with 8 bases matching TRBD2. This CDR3 spans 14 amino acids. After removal of 6 bases from V and 5 bases from J, the junction contained 7 bases not matched to a gene. Germline CDR1 reads ENHRY; CDR2 reads SYGVKD.

The chain employs TRBV28 and TRBJ1-4; 7 bases are a match to TRBD1. Germline V gene data show CDR1 as MDHEN and CDR2 as SYDVKM. CDR3 length: 13 amino acids. V shed 6 bases and J 8 bases; nucleotides not matched to a gene: 6. The CDR3 loop reads CASRRQGAEKLFF. CDR3 in DNA: TGTGCCAGCAGGCGACAGGGCGCAGAAAAACTGTTTTTT.

The rearrangement joins TRBV2 to TRBJ2-2, with 9 bases fitting TRBD2. Germline V gene sequence: CDR1 SNHLY, CDR2 FYNNEI. The V and J ends lost 10 bases and 4 bases, in that order; junction bases with no gene match: 7. The CDR3 covers 14 residues. The CDR3: CATKAGGFTGELFF. CDR3 DNA: TGTGCCACCAAAGCGGGGGGATTCACCGGGGAGCTGTTTTTT.

V and J are TRBV28 and TRBJ1-5; D not resolved. The CDR3 length is 11 residues. V was trimmed by 7 bases and J by 9 bases, leaving 10 bases between them. The germline V gene encodes CDR1 MDHEN and CDR2 SYDVKM. The CDR3 DNA is TGTGCCAGCACTTTTCGGGGGCCCCAGCATTTT. This sequence encodes CASTFRGPQHF.

This clone was detected a few times. CDR3 in amino acids: CASSLSQGANGGYTF. CDR3 DNA sequence: TGTGCCAGCAGCTTGAGTCAGGGGGCAAATGGAGGCTACACCTTC. The chain links TRBV5-6 to TRBJ1-2; 8 bases line up with TRBD1. The J segment lost 8 bases and the V segment lost 1 base, leaving 10 bases of the junction unmatched. The CDR3 totals 15 residues. Germline assignment: CDR1 SGHDT and CDR2 YYEEEE.

This chain links TRBV10-3 with TRBJ1-1, with D unresolved. Germline V gives CDR1 ENHRY, CDR2 SYGVKD. This CDR3 comprises 13 residues. V was pared by 4 bases and J by 3 bases, with 9 bases between. CDR3 region: CAISAGWDTEAFF. The CDR3 bases are TGTGCCATCAGTGCGGGGTGGGACACTGAAGCTTTCTTT.

This sequence joins TRBV7-2 and TRBJ1-2; perhaps TRBD1 as D (5 bases). The V and J ends lost 7 bases and 8 bases respectively, with 14 bases between them. This CDR3 has 12 residues. The germline V gene has CDR1 SGHTA and CDR2 FQGNSA. CDR3 nucleotides: TGTGCCAGCAACCAGGGAGGGCCGGGCTACACCTTC. Its protein product is CASNQGGPGYTF.

This sequence joins TRBV24-1 and TRBJ1-4; D is uncertain. CDR1 KGHDR and CDR2 SFDVKD come from the germline V gene. The V gene lost 7 bases and the J gene lost 0 bases, with 8 bases spanning the gap. The CDR3 runs 14 residues. The CDR3 region is CATSTVATNEKLFF. The DNA of the CDR3 is TGTGCCACCAGCACGGTTGCAACTAATGAAAAACTGTTTTTT.

This clone was seen a single time. The chain couples TRBV5-1 to TRBJ2-7; no reliable D call. The CDR3 is made up of 14 amino acids. CDR1 and CDR2 (germline): SGHRS, YFSETQ. Trimming pared 0 bases from V and 0 bases from J, leaving 7 bases between. CDR3 residues: CASSLEQTSYEQYF. The CDR3 DNA follows: TGCGCCAGCAGCTTGGAACAGACCTCCTACGAGCAGTACTTC.

The chain carries TRBV7-3 and TRBJ2-5; TRBD1 aligns across 7 bases. J gave up 3 bases and V 4 bases, and 5 bases lay outside the gene matches. This CDR3 contains 14 residues. Germline V lookup: CDR1 SGHTA, CDR2 FQGTGA. The CDR3 reads CASSYTGAEETQYF. Written as DNA, the CDR3 is TGTGCCAGCAGCTACACAGGGGCCGAAGAGACCCAGTACTTC.

This clone was picked up a small number of times. J is TRBJ2-7 and V is TRBV6-5; D remains ambiguous. The CDR3 length is 13 residues. The germline V gene encodes CDR1 MNHEY and CDR2 SVGAGI. Trimming cost V 2 bases and J 2 bases, with 7 bases left between them. Written as DNA, the CDR3 is TGTGCCAGCAGTTACGGTGGCCCCTACGAGCAGTACTTC. Translated, it gives CASSYGGPYEQYF.

V gene TRBV3-1 (or the pseudogene TRBV3-2) combines with J gene TRBJ2-7; perhaps TRBD1 as D (6 bases). V was clipped by 2 bases and J by 5 bases, with 13 bases between them. Germline CDR1 is LGHDT and CDR2 is YNNKEL (reference sequence). This CDR3 has 14 residues. In DNA form, the CDR3 reads TGTGCCAGCAGCCAAAGGGGGATACGACACGAGCAGTACTTC. It yields the protein CASSQRGIRHEQYF.

The chain carries TRBV21-1 and TRBJ2-1; the table's D call of TRBD2 was not tested on the DNA. TRBV21-1 is a pseudogene segment. The CDR3 is made up of 17 amino acids. CDR3 loop: CASSKGVSGAFYNEQFF. In DNA, the CDR3 is TGTGCCAGCAGCAAAGGTGTGAGCGGGGCCTTTTACAATGAGCAGTTCTTC.

V and J are TRBV7-9 and TRBJ2-5, with 7 bases that match TRBD1. Trimming cost V 4 bases and J 0 bases; bases outside gene matches: 5. CDR3 size: 15 residues. Looked up from germline, CDR1 is SEHNR and CDR2 is FQNEAQ (reference sequence). CDR3 region: CASSSGQTYQETQYF. The CDR3 bases are TGTGCCAGCAGCTCGGGACAGACGTACCAAGAGACCCAGTACTTC.

The chain recombines TRBV2 with TRBJ2-2; 7 nucleotides align to TRBD1. CDR3 length equals 14 residues. Germline V gene sequence: CDR1 SNHLY, CDR2 FYNNEI. J was trimmed by 6 bases and V by 6 bases; bases with no gene match: 7. In DNA, the CDR3 is TGTGCCAGCAGAGTAACAGGGGTGGCCGGGGAGCTGTTTTTT. Translated, it gives CASRVTGVAGELFF.

The chain is built from TRBV5-1 and TRBJ2-5, with a weak D call TRBD2 (6 bases). The CDR3 length is 16 residues. Germline V gives CDR1 SGHRS, CDR2 YFSETQ. V gave up 0 bases and J gave up 5 bases, with 17 bases separating them. The CDR3 DNA sequence: TGCGCCAGCAGCTTGGTCGGCGGAGGGGTGGGGGAGACCCAGTACTTC. It is translated as CASSLVGGGVGETQYF.

The rearrangement uses TRBV11-2 and TRBJ2-3; 8 bases line up with TRBD2. This CDR3 comprises 15 residues. V lost 1 base to trimming and J lost 6 bases; unmatched junction nucleotides: 6. Looked up from germline, CDR1 is SGHAT and CDR2 is FQNNGV. DNA for the CDR3: TGTGCCAGCAGCTTAGTTGGCGGGGGGAGGGATACGCAGTATTTT. It yields the protein CASSLVGGGRDTQYF.

The rearrangement joins TRBV2 to TRBJ1-2; D is possibly TRBD1 (5 bases). The CDR3 is made up of 13 amino acids. Looked up from germline, CDR1 is SNHLY and CDR2 is FYNNEI. Trimming removed 5 bases from V and 4 bases from J, with 11 bases in between. This CDR3 is CASSQGSGYGYTF. Written as DNA, the CDR3 is TGTGCCAGCAGTCAGGGTTCGGGCTATGGCTACACCTTC.

In this sample, this clone turned up many times. CDR3 nucleotide sequence: TGTGCCAGCACCGGGACTAGCGGGGGGGCCGGGGAGCTGTTTTTT. Amino acid sequence: CASTGTSGGAGELFF. J is TRBJ2-2 and V is TRBV6-5, with TRBD2 matching 16 bases. The CDR3 extends over 15 amino acids. Germline CDR1 is MNHEY and CDR2 is SVGAGI. Trimming took 7 bases from V and 6 from J; bases not matched to a gene: 2.

The genes are TRBV10-1 and TRBJ2-1; D not certain. The ends were cut back, 4 bases at V and 1 base at J, with 20 bases in the middle. This CDR3 comprises 18 residues. Per germline, CDR1 WNHNN and CDR2 SYGVQD (reference sequence). CDR3 in amino acids: CASSATTPALTSYNEQFF. CDR3 coding DNA: TGCGCCAGCAGTGCGACGACACCGGCTCTAACGTCCTACAATGAGCAGTTCTTC.